The rows below give T cell receptor beta chains drawn from one sample of a study of T-cell reconstitution after alpha-beta-depleted transplantation in children. TCRdb itself ran the PCR reads through MiXCR, one entry per CDR3 protein. The sample yields approximately 430,000 distinct CDR3 sequences, 15% to 20% seen once. This sample comprised PBMCs, mostly from graft donor cells, obtained 360 days after TCRalphabeta/CD19-depleted stem cell transplant. The receptors derive from a boy younger than two who had a stem cell transplant for Wiskott-Aldrich syndrome, so the T cells may come from the graft donor. Both conserved end residues are part of each CDR3. D genes are given only for firm matches. A row's size may be missing; if present it is once, few, many or a size class.

d_call j_call clone_size v_call cdr3_aa cdr3_nt
NA TRBJ1-1 NA TRBV7-2 CASSYGWMNTEAFF TGTGCCAGCAGCTACGGCTGGATGAACACTGAAGCTTTCTTT
NA TRBJ2-7 NA TRBV6-1 CASRELGATYEQYF TGTGCCAGCCGCGAGCTCGGGGCAACCTACGAGCAGTACTTC
TRBD2 TRBJ2-5 NA TRBV15 CATSTSGRGETQYF TGTGCCACCAGCACTAGCGGGAGGGGAGAGACCCAGTACTTC
NA TRBJ2-5 many TRBV12-3/TRBV12-4 CASRRETQYF TGTGCCAGCAGGAGAGAGACCCAGTACTTC
NA TRBJ2-6 NA TRBV12-3/TRBV12-4 CASRTARGIVSGANVLTF TGTGCCAGCAGAACTGCGAGGGGGATAGTATCTGGGGCCAACGTCCTGACTTTC
TRBD2 TRBJ2-7 NA TRBV5-1 CASSLNGGTYVQYF TGCGCCAGCAGCTTGAACGGGGGGACTTACGTGCAGTACTTC
TRBD2 TRBJ2-3 many TRBV12-3/TRBV12-4 CASSLVRGSTDTQYF TGTGCCAGCAGTTTAGTGCGGGGGAGCACAGATACGCAGTATTTT
TRBD1 TRBJ2-1 NA TRBV5-1 CASSPHGQGGEQFF TGCGCCAGCAGCCCACATGGACAGGGTGGCGAGCAGTTCTTC
TRBD2 TRBJ2-7 NA TRBV7-9 CASSAGRTSTPYEQYF TGTGCCAGCAGCGCTGGCCGGACTAGTACCCCCTACGAGCAGTACTTC
NA TRBJ2-7 few TRBV4-1 CASSPGAGHPDIYEQYF TGCGCCAGCAGCCCAGGGGCTGGACATCCCGACATTTACGAGCAGTACTTC
NA TRBJ2-7 NA TRBV7-9 CATSDGGIGYISYEQYF TGTGCCACATCGGATGGGGGGATTGGTTATATTTCCTACGAGCAGTACTTC
TRBD1 TRBJ2-5 NA TRBV20-1 CSATRDSSQETQYF TGCAGTGCTACGAGGGACAGCTCTCAAGAGACCCAGTACTTC
NA TRBJ2-7 NA TRBV4-3 CASSHLGQAVYEQYF TGCGCCAGCAGCCATTTGGGACAAGCGGTCTACGAGCAGTACTTC
TRBD2 TRBJ2-7 NA TRBV4-1 CASSQSKLAGGRYEQYF TGCGCCAGCAGCCAAAGTAAACTAGCGGGGGGACGCTACGAGCAGTACTTC
NA TRBJ2-3 few TRBV13 CASSPRAGTDTQYF TGTGCCAGCAGCCCCCGAGCGGGCACAGATACGCAGTATTTT
NA TRBJ2-7 few TRBV20-1 CSARRPGTSKYEQYF TGCAGTGCTCGGCGACCCGGGACTTCCAAATACGAGCAGTACTTC
TRBD2 TRBJ2-5 few TRBV20-1 CSARVASGSGETQYF TGCAGTGCTAGAGTTGCTAGCGGGAGTGGGGAGACCCAGTACTTC
NA TRBJ2-2 few TRBV25-1 CASSDVGPTGELFF TGTGCCAGCAGTGATGTGGGGCCTACCGGGGAGCTGTTTTTT
NA TRBJ1-5 NA TRBV12-3/TRBV12-4 CALSKGLNQPQHF TGTGCCCTAAGTAAGGGCCTCAATCAGCCCCAGCATTTT
NA TRBJ2-6 many TRBV29-1 CSVADSGANVLTF TGCAGCGTTGCTGACTCTGGGGCCAACGTCCTGACTTTC
TRBD2 TRBJ2-7 few TRBV25-1 CASSPRSGLARGRSSYEQYF TGTGCCAGCAGCCCGAGATCGGGACTAGCGAGAGGGCGAAGCTCCTACGAGCAGTACTTC
NA TRBJ1-2 few TRBV7-9 CASSPTQGLYGYTF TGTGCCAGCAGCCCTACACAGGGACTCTATGGCTACACCTTC
TRBD1 TRBJ2-7 few TRBV20-1 CSANRGAYEQYF TGCAGTGCCAACAGGGGGGCCTACGAGCAGTACTTC
NA TRBJ2-4 NA TRBV7-2 CASSVHMRPKNIQYF TGTGCCAGCAGCGTACACATGCGACCCAAAAACATTCAGTACTTC
NA TRBJ2-7 NA TRBV3-1 CACTKVVGYEQYF TGTGCCTGCACCAAAGTGGTAGGCTACGAGCAGTACTTC
TRBD2 TRBJ2-7 NA TRBV3-1 CASSQGTSVTYEQYF TGTGCCAGCAGCCAAGGGACTAGCGTCACCTACGAGCAGTACTTC
NA TRBJ1-4 NA TRBV6-5 CASSYSNEKLFF TGTGCCAGCAGTTACTCTAATGAAAAACTGTTTTTT
TRBD2 TRBJ2-1 many TRBV29-1 CSVERTSGVNEQFF TGCAGCGTTGAAAGGACTAGCGGGGTCAATGAGCAGTTCTTC
TRBD2 TRBJ2-3 few TRBV10-2 CASRRTSESTDTQYF TGCGCCAGCAGGAGGACTAGCGAGAGCACAGATACGCAGTATTTT
NA TRBJ2-1 NA TRBV4-3 CASSQDEGGAGEQFF TGCGCCAGCAGCCAAGATGAAGGAGGGGCGGGTGAGCAGTTCTTC
NA TRBJ1-2 NA TRBV10-3 CAISGDPERLYGYTF TGTGCCATCAGTGGCGACCCGGAGAGGCTCTATGGCTACACCTTC
NA TRBJ2-2 NA TRBV24-1 CATSLTGSHVTGELFF TGTGCCACCAGTTTAACCGGGTCCCATGTCACCGGGGAGCTGTTTTTT
TRBD1 TRBJ2-7 few TRBV12-3/TRBV12-4 CASSFYLGTGTYEQYF TGTGCCAGCAGTTTTTACCTGGGGACAGGTACCTACGAGCAGTACTTC
NA TRBJ1-5 NA TRBV15 CATSRGPGIDQPQHF TGTGCCACCAGCAGAGGCCCTGGTATCGATCAGCCCCAGCATTTT
NA TRBJ2-2 many TRBV6-5 CASSQLWGTGELFF TGTGCCAGCAGCCAACTCTGGGGGACCGGGGAGCTGTTTTTT
NA TRBJ2-7 few TRBV5-6 CASSSGPRVSEQYF TGTGCCAGCAGCTCCGGTCCCAGGGTGAGCGAGCAGTACTTC
TRBD1 TRBJ1-4 NA TRBV7-9 CASSWGTGREKLFF TGTGCCAGCAGCTGGGGGACAGGGCGTGAAAAACTGTTTTTT
TRBD2 TRBJ2-5 few TRBV29-1 CSLTGTSGDQETQYF TGCAGCTTGACCGGGACTAGCGGGGACCAAGAGACCCAGTACTTC
NA TRBJ2-7 few TRBV12-3/TRBV12-4 CASSLREPGHPYEQYF TGTGCCAGCAGTTTAAGGGAGCCGGGACACCCCTACGAGCAGTACTTC
NA TRBJ2-5 NA TRBV5-1 CASAPQRKRETQYF TGCGCCAGCGCGCCCCAACGCAAGAGGGAGACCCAGTACTTC
NA TRBJ2-3 few TRBV5-1 CASSFGQGRFTQYF TGCGCCAGCAGCTTCGGGCAGGGGAGGTTTACGCAGTATTTT
NA TRBJ1-5 few TRBV7-9 CASSLGSGVGSNQPQHF TGTGCCAGCAGCTTAGGTTCGGGAGTGGGGAGCAATCAGCCCCAGCATTTT
NA TRBJ2-1 few TRBV12-3/TRBV12-4 CASTLGASYNEQFF TGTGCCAGCACTCTTGGGGCATCCTACAATGAGCAGTTCTTC
TRBD2 TRBJ2-4 NA TRBV6-2/TRBV6-3 CASSYSSSGRIQYF TGTGCCAGCAGTTACTCGTCTAGCGGCCGCATTCAGTACTTC
NA TRBJ2-5 many TRBV28 CASSLVGRETQYF TGTGCCAGCAGTTTGGTGGGGCGGGAGACCCAGTACTTC